The text below deals with one TCR beta chain. Its matching antigen is unknown. The data belong to a study of cytomegalovirus exposure and HLA in healthy donors. The donors gave bone marrow, and they were healthy. Study observations and caveats: Per a prior analysis, the majority of TCR beta V segments were productive roughly 90% or roughly 30% of the time. It was only CMV serostatus that was available as immune exposure information.

The CDR3 contains 15 residues. Trimming stripped 1 base from V and 0 bases from J, with 7 bases between. Germline CDR1 and CDR2: MGHRA and YSYEKL. Vbeta (60) and Jbeta (13) primers were used in the PCR. The assay was immunoSEQ multiplex PCR, and TCRdb's table has in-frame clones only and misses some. Counted here are approximately 160,000 clones, 81% occurring once; the ten biggest clones make up 1.3%. The chain has TRBV4-1 and TRBJ2-1; D is unresolved. Sequencing input: PBMCs. The clonotype was recovered from a man aged 45 to 65 in good health and CMV-seropositive. The CDR3, as DNA: TGCGCCAGCAGCCAAGTGTTAGTCTCCTACAATGAGCAGTTCTTC. Translated: CASSQVLVSYNEQFF.